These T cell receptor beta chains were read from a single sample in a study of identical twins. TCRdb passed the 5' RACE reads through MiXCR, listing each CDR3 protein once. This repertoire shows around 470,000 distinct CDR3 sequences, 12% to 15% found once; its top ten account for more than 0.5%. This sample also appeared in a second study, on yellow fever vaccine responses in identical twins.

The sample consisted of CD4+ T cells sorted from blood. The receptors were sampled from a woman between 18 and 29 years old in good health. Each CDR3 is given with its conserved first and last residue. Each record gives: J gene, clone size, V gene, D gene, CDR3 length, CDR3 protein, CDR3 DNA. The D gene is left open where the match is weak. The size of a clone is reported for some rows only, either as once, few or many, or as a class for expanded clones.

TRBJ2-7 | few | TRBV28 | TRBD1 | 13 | CASSLTGGPEQYF | TGTGCCAGCAGTTTAACAGGGGGCCCCGAGCAGTACTTC
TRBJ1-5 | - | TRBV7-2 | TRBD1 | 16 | CASSLRGTGPNQPQHF | TGTGCCAGCAGCTTAAGGGGGACAGGACCCAATCAGCCCCAGCATTTT
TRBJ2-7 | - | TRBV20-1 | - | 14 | CSARDGTFSYEQYF | TGCAGTGCTAGAGATGGGACTTTCTCCTACGAGCAGTACTTC
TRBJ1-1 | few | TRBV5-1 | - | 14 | CASSYGTENTEAFF | TGCGCCAGCAGCTACGGGACGGAGAACACTGAAGCTTTCTTT
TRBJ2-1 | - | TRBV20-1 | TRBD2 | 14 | CSAKSGLAYNEQFF | TGCAGTGCTAAGTCGGGACTAGCATACAATGAGCAGTTCTTC
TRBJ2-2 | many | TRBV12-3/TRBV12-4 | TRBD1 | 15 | CASRTGGSGTGELFF | TGTGCCAGCAGGACAGGGGGATCTGGCACCGGGGAGCTGTTTTTT
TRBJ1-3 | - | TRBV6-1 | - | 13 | CASRNGGGNTIYF | TGTGCCAGCAGGAATGGTGGTGGAAACACCATATATTTT
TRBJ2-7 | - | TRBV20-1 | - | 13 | CSARGKGNYEQYF | TGCAGTGCTAGGGGGAAGGGAAACTACGAGCAGTACTTC
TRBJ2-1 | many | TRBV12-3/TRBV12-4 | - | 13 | CASSFTVYNEQFF | TGTGCCAGCAGTTTTACGGTGTACAATGAGCAGTTCTTC
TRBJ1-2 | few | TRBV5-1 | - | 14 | CASSSTGAPYGYTF | TGCGCCAGCAGCTCCACGGGTGCACCCTATGGCTACACCTTC
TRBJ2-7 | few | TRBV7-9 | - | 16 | CASRRTRDLGSYEQYF | TGTGCCAGCAGAAGGACCCGGGACCTAGGCTCCTACGAGCAGTACTTC
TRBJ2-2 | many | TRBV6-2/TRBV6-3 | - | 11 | CASRSAGELFF | TGTGCCAGCAGATCGGCCGGGGAGCTGTTTTTT
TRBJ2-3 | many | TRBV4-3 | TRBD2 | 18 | CASSQDSRAGGPEDTQYF | TGCGCCAGCAGCCAAGATAGTCGAGCGGGAGGGCCAGAAGATACGCAGTATTTT
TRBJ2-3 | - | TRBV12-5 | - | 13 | CASGLMGTDTQYF | TGTGCTAGTGGTTTAATGGGCACAGATACGCAGTATTTT
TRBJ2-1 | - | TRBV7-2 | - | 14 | CASSLSGGKDEQFF | TGTGCCAGCAGCTTATCCGGGGGCAAAGATGAGCAGTTCTTC
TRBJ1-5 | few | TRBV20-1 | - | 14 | CSASSQSINQPQHF | TGCAGTGCTAGCTCACAATCTATCAATCAGCCCCAGCATTTT
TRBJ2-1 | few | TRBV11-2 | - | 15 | CASSLETAPYNEQFF | TGTGCCAGCAGCTTAGAGACAGCCCCTTACAATGAGCAGTTCTTC
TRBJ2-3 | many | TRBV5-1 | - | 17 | CASSLDALGKSTDTQYF | TGCGCCAGCAGCTTGGACGCTCTAGGAAAAAGCACAGATACGCAGTATTTT
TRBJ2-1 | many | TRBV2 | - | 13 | CASMGVPYNEQFF | TGTGCCAGCATGGGAGTCCCCTACAATGAGCAGTTCTTC
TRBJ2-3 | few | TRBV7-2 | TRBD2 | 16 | CASSSRLAGGPDTQYF | TGTGCCAGCAGCTCAAGGCTAGCGGGAGGGCCGGATACGCAGTATTTT
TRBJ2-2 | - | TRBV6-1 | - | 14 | CASSRLRNTGELFF | TGTGCCAGCAGCCGCTTGCGGAACACCGGGGAGCTGTTTTTT
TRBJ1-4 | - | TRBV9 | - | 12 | CASSSGGGKLFF | TGTGCCAGCAGCTCGGGTGGCGGAAAACTGTTTTTT
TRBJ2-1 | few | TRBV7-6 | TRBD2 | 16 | CASSLMTSGGHNEQFF | TGTGCCAGCAGCTTAATGACTAGCGGGGGCCACAATGAGCAGTTCTTC
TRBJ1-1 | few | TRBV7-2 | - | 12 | CASSLDSRYAFF | TGTGCCAGCAGCTTAGACAGCCGGTACGCTTTCTTT
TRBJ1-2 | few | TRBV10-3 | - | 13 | CAISESPGSGYTF | TGTGCCATCAGTGAGTCGCCGGGTTCAGGCTACACCTTC
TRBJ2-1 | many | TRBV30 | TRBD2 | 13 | CAWTSGTYNEQFF | TGTGCCTGGACTAGCGGAACCTACAATGAGCAGTTCTTC
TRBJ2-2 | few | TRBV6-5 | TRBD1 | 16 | CASSYSGQVATGELFF | TGTGCCAGCAGTTATTCGGGACAGGTTGCCACCGGGGAGCTGTTTTTT
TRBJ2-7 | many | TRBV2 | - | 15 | CASRDQTGESYEQYF | TGTGCCAGCAGGGACCAGACAGGAGAATCCTACGAGCAGTACTTC
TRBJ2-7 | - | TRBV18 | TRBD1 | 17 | CASSPPGTGQGEYKQYF | TGTGCCAGCTCACCACCGGGTACGGGACAGGGGGAGTATAAGCAGTACTTC
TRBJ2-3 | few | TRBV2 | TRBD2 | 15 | CASSASGFSTDTQYF | TGTGCCAGCAGTGCTAGCGGGTTTAGCACAGATACGCAGTATTTT
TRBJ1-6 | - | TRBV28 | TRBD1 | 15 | CASRRQGWNNSPLHF | TGTGCCAGCAGGCGACAGGGCTGGAATAATTCACCCCTCCACTTT
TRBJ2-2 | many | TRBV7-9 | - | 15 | CASSLWVSNTGELFF | TGTGCCAGCAGCTTGTGGGTTTCGAACACCGGGGAGCTGTTTTTT
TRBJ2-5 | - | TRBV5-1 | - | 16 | CASSLAVGGGEETQYF | TGCGCCAGCAGCTTGGCGGTGGGAGGGGGCGAAGAGACCCAGTACTTC
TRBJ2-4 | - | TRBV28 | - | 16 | CASTLQGLWAKNIQYF | TGTGCCAGCACCCTACAGGGCCTATGGGCCAAAAACATTCAGTACTTC
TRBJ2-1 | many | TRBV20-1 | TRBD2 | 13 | CSAFSGSYNEQFF | TGCAGTGCTTTTAGCGGGAGCTACAATGAGCAGTTCTTC
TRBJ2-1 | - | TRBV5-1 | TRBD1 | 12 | CASRQGSNEQFF | TGCGCCAGCCGACAGGGTAGCAATGAGCAGTTCTTC
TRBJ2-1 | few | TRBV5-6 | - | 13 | CASSLVGGSEQFF | TGTGCCAGCAGCTTGGTTGGTGGGAGTGAGCAGTTCTTC
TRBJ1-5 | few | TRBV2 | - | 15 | CASSESRPINQPQHF | TGTGCCAGCAGTGAGTCCCGACCGATCAATCAGCCCCAGCATTTT
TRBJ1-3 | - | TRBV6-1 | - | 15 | CASSRLRGSGNTIYF | TGTGCCAGCAGTCGCTTACGGGGGTCTGGAAACACCATATATTTT
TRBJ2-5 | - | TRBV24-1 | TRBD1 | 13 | CATSRTGEETQYF | TGTGCCACCAGTCGGACAGGGGAAGAGACCCAGTACTTC
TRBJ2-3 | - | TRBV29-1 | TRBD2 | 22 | CSVECSFLVPAHPGLATDTQYF | TGCAGCGTTGAATGCTCGTTTTTGGTCCCCGCCCATCCGGGACTAGCGACAGATACGCAGTATTTT
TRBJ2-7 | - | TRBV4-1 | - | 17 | CASSQGGGRGSSHEQYF | TGCGCCAGCAGCCAAGGGGGAGGCAGGGGGTCTTCCCACGAGCAGTACTTC
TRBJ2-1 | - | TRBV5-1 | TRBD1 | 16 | CASSLWTGASYNEQFF | TGCGCCAGCAGCTTGTGGACAGGGGCCTCCTACAATGAGCAGTTCTTC
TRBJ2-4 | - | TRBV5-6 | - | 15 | CASSLKGLDKNIQYF | TGTGCCAGCAGCTTGAAAGGGTTGGACAAAAACATTCAGTACTTC
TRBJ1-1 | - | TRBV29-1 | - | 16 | CSVTERGRGINTEAFF | TGCAGCGTTACCGAGCGTGGGCGGGGGATAAACACTGAAGCTTTCTTT
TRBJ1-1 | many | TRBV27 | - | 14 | CASSAQGVNTEAFF | TGTGCCAGCAGTGCACAGGGCGTGAACACTGAAGCTTTCTTT
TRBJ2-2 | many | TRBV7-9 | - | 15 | CASSLAVGNTGELFF | TGTGCCAGCAGCTTAGCCGTAGGGAACACCGGGGAGCTGTTTTTT
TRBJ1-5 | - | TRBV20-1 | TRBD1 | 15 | CSARRDRDKNQPQHF | TGCAGTGCTAGGAGAGACAGGGACAAAAATCAGCCCCAGCATTTT
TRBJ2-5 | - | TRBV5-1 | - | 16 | CASSLDSSYSQETQYF | TGCGCCAGCAGCCTGGACAGTTCCTACTCCCAAGAGACCCAGTACTTC
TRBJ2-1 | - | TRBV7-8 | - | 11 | CASSLGPPRFF | TGTGCCAGCAGCTTAGGACCACCTCGGTTCTTC
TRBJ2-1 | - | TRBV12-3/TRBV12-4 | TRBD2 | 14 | CASNKRGGFNEQFF | TGTGCCAGCAATAAGCGGGGGGGCTTCAATGAGCAGTTCTTC
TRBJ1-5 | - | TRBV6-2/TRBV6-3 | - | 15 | CASRKIAGLRQPQHF | TGTGCCAGCAGAAAAATTGCAGGGTTACGCCAGCCCCAGCATTTT
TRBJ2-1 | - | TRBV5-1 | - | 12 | CASSVDSREQFF | TGCGCCAGCAGCGTGGACTCCCGTGAGCAGTTCTTC
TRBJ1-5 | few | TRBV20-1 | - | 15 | CSARDSGSGNQPQHF | TGCAGTGCTAGAGATTCGGGTTCGGGGAATCAGCCCCAGCATTTT